The 18 T cell receptor beta chains below were found in one sample sequenced in a study of blood T cell repertoires in COVID-19 (TCRdb year 2020). The library was prepared using the immunoSEQ multiplex PCR assay. In TCRdb, the immuneACCESS table is reduced to in-frame sequences with V and J assigned. These tables do not hold every clone; where another copy was compared, an unresolved V gene accounts for under half, and the others remain unexplained. Present in this sample are 110,000 or so clones, approximately 81% of which were seen just once. The ten most abundant clones make up about 1.6% of the sample. The specimen was peripheral blood. These receptors all stem from a man aged 45-65 years with acute or convalescent COVID-19.

The V gene is TRBV9, the J gene TRBJ2-1; no firm D call. Trimming stripped 0 bases from V and 1 base from J, with 5 bases between. CDR3 length equals 14 residues. Germline-derived CDR1 and CDR2 are SGDLS and YYNGEE. The CDR3 here is CASSVVQSYNEQFF. The DNA of the CDR3 is TGTGCCAGCAGCGTAGTTCAATCCTACAATGAGCAGTTCTTC.

The J gene is TRBJ1-1, the V gene TRBV6-5; D may be TRBD1 (6 bases). CDR3 length equals 14 residues. From germline, CDR1 is MNHEY and CDR2 SVGAGI. Deletions cut 6 bases from V and 0 bases from J, with 11 bases between. CDR3 amino acids: CASRPGHLNTEAFF. The CDR3 DNA reads as TGTGCCAGCAGGCCGGGACATTTGAACACTGAAGCTTTCTTT.

The rearrangement joins TRBV2 to TRBJ2-3; 11 bases map to TRBD2. Losses at the gene ends were 3 bases for V and 8 bases for J; bases not matched to a gene: 4. CDR3 length equals 14 residues. CDR1 is SNHLY, CDR2 FYNNEI, per germline. The CDR3, as DNA: TGTGCCAGCAGTGAGTTTCTAGCGGGAGGTACGCAGTATTTT. This translates into CASSEFLAGGTQYF.

V usage is TRBV12-5 and J usage is TRBJ2-1; D is possibly TRBD2 (6 bases). The CDR3 runs 14 residues. Germline CDR1 is LGHNT and CDR2 is FRNRAP. V lost 1 base, J lost 6 bases, and 10 bases lay in between. CDR3 nucleotides: TGTGCTAGTGGTTTGGGACTAGAGCGCAATGAGCAGTTCTTC. Amino acids: CASGLGLERNEQFF.

V gene TRBV7-2 combines with J gene TRBJ2-7, with 9 bases identical to TRBD2. The CDR3 covers 15 residues. J gave up 3 bases and V 2 bases, and 5 bases lay outside the gene matches. Germline V gene lookup returns CDR1 SGHTA and CDR2 FQGNSA. The CDR3 nucleotides read TGTGCCAGCAGCTTATTTAGCGGGGGACGCTACGAGCAGTACTTC. Translated, it gives CASSLFSGGRYEQYF.

This clone showed up just a few times. The chain combines TRBV14 with TRBJ1-1; D possibly corresponds to TRBD1 (6 bases). Trimming removed 4 bases from V and 0 bases from J, with 15 bases in between. The CDR3 is made up of 16 amino acids. Germline lookup yields CDR1 SGHDN and CDR2 FVKESK. CDR3 sequence reads: CASSPLTGSLNTEAFF. The CDR3 DNA is TGTGCCAGCAGCCCTCTGACAGGTTCCCTGAACACTGAAGCTTTCTTT.

Only a few counts were recorded for this clone. This chain uses TRBV27 with TRBJ1-2; maybe TRBD1 (5 bases). The CDR3 extends over 15 amino acids. Trimming removed 5 bases at V and 6 bases at J, with 19 bases between. CDR1 is MNHEY and CDR2 is SMNVEV in the germline V gene (reference sequence). CDR3: CASSPLGQFHDGYTF. In DNA form, the CDR3 reads TGTGCCAGCAGTCCCTTGGGGCAATTCCACGATGGCTACACCTTC.

This clone has just one count. The rearrangement joins TRBV28 to TRBJ1-5; 9 bases align to TRBD1. This CDR3 has 14 amino acids. The J segment lost 3 bases and the V segment lost 6 bases, leaving 3 bases of the junction unmatched. Looked up from germline, CDR1 is MDHEN and CDR2 is SYDVKM. This CDR3 is CASRGQGPNQPQHF. CDR3 bases: TGTGCCAGCAGGGGACAGGGACCCAATCAGCCCCAGCATTTT.

CDR3 in amino acids: CASSEPRSTDTQYF. CDR3 coding DNA: TGTGCCAGCAGTGAGCCGCGGAGCACAGATACGCAGTATTTT. The V gene is TRBV6-1, the J gene TRBJ2-3; D remains unclear. Germline CDR1 and CDR2: MNHNS and SASEGT. This CDR3 spans 14 amino acids. The V and J ends lost 3 bases and 0 bases respectively, with 7 bases between them.

There are a few counts of this clone. The chain uses TRBV19 and TRBJ1-1, with D unclear. The CDR3 length is 15 residues. Per germline, CDR1 LNHDA and CDR2 SQIVND (reference sequence). With 3 bases removed from V and 5 bases from J, the gap between germline ends came to 16 bases. The chain's CDR3 is CASSIDGAQRTEAFF. CDR3 bases: TGTGCCAGTAGTATTGACGGTGCGCAGAGGACTGAAGCTTTCTTT.

The rearrangement joins TRBV27 to TRBJ2-7, with 9 nucleotides matching TRBD1. The CDR3 covers 14 residues. With V trimmed by 7 bases and J by 6 bases, 10 bases remained unmatched. In germline, CDR1 is MNHEY, CDR2 SMNVEV (reference sequence). Here the CDR3 DNA reads TGTGCCAGCACAAATTCTAAGGGACAGGGCGAGCAGTACGTC. Encoded protein: CASTNSKGQGEQYV.

The V gene is TRBV3-1 (or the pseudogene TRBV3-2), the J gene TRBJ1-2, with no clear D. The V end was cut by 4 bases, the J end by 0 bases, with 12 bases between. The CDR3 has 15 amino acids. Germline CDR1 LGHDT, CDR2 YNNKEL (reference sequence). In DNA form, the CDR3 reads TGTGCCAGCAGCCCGACTACGGACTCTAACTATGGCTACACCTTC. Translated: CASSPTTDSNYGYTF.

This clone has only a few counts. CDR3 DNA: TGTGCCAGCAGCGTAAGTCCAGGGACAACCTTAGGGGGGGCCAACGTCCTGACTTTC. It translates to CASSVSPGTTLGGANVLTF. V gene TRBV9 combines with J gene TRBJ2-6, with D maybe TRBD1 (6 bases). V lost 1 base, J lost 4 bases, and 21 bases lay in between. Looked up from germline, CDR1 is SGDLS and CDR2 is YYNGEE. The CDR3 has 19 amino acids.

This clone has only one observation. This chain links TRBV5-1 with TRBJ2-3; D call uncertain. The CDR3 is 15 residues long. V was clipped by 4 bases and J by 0 bases, with 12 bases between them. The germline CDR1 and CDR2 sequences are SGHRS and YFSETQ. The CDR3 nucleotides read TGCGCCAGCAGCCCGGAGTCCTCTAGCACAGATACGCAGTATTTT. The encoded protein is CASSPESSSTDTQYF.

Only one count was recorded for this clone. The J gene is TRBJ2-2, the V gene TRBV9, with D perhaps matching TRBD1 (6 bases). The CDR3 spans 16 residues. Germline values: CDR1 SGDLS, CDR2 YYNGEE. The V end lost 1 base, the J end lost 2 bases, and 12 bases lay between the germline ends. The CDR3: CASSVSGALNTGELFF. The CDR3, as DNA: TGTGCCAGCAGCGTATCAGGGGCCCTTAACACCGGGGAGCTGTTTTTT.

This clone was seen a single time. V gene TRBV4-1 combines with J gene TRBJ2-3; D possibly corresponds to TRBD2 (6 bases). Looked up from germline, CDR1 is MGHRA and CDR2 is YSYEKL. There are 17 residues in the CDR3. Trimming took off 0 bases at V and 0 bases at J, with 13 bases between the two ends. The CDR3 coding sequence is TGCGCCAGCAGCCAAGATCGCGGGACTTTTAGCACAGATACGCAGTATTTT. Translating gives CASSQDRGTFSTDTQYF.

V is TRBV2 and J is TRBJ2-7; 10 nucleotides line up with TRBD1. The CDR3 length is 16 residues. Per germline, CDR1 SNHLY and CDR2 FYNNEI. Unmatched junction bases numbered 7, after V lost 1 base and J lost 4 bases. CDR3 residues: CASSEGTGQGGYEQYF. Written as DNA, the CDR3 is TGTGCCAGCAGTGAAGGAACAGGACAGGGGGGTTACGAGCAGTACTTC. The entire variable domain, with the rest obtained from reference TRBV2 and TRBJ2-7, is as follows: EPEVTQTPSHQVTQMGQEVILRCVPISNHLYFYWYRQILGQKVEFLVSFYNNEISEKSEIFDDQFSVERPDGSNFTLKIRSTKLEDSAMYFCASSEGTGQGGYEQYFGPGTRLTVT.

J is TRBJ1-5 and V is TRBV5-5, with 9 bases identical to TRBD1. The CDR3 spans 15 residues. CDR1 is SGHKS, CDR2 YYEKEE, per germline (reference sequence). J lost 6 bases, V lost 0 bases, and 4 bases had no gene match. The CDR3 reads CASSLVWDRAQPQHF. CDR3 nucleotide sequence: TGTGCCAGCAGCTTGGTGTGGGACAGGGCTCAGCCCCAGCATTTT.